This record covers a single TCR beta chain. Its antigen remains unknown. Sequenced by immunoSEQ multiplex PCR; TCRdb stores in-frame clones only, minus some. The table lists around 300,000 clones, approximately 91% of them singletons, with around 0.88% in the top ten. Per the germline V gene, CDR1 is MNHNY and CDR2 is SVGAGI (reference sequence). The CDR3 runs 13 residues. After removal of 7 bases from V and 8 bases from J, the junction contained 5 bases not matched to a gene. The data were obtained in a study of cytomegalovirus exposure and HLA in healthy donors. The study, taken as a whole, reports: Reports showed the classifier diagnosing cytomegalovirus status with high specificity and sensitivity. Some public TCRs appeared in many individuals, while most sequences were rare. Three CMV-associated chains were confirmed in vitro to be specific for CMV antigens.

The chain links TRBV6-6 to TRBJ1-6; 7 bases fit TRBD1. This clonotype was sampled from a man aged 25 to 40 in good health and CMV-seronegative. Input material: PBMCs. CDR3 sequence reads: CASKQGIDSPLHF. The CDR3 DNA reads TGTGCCAGCAAACAGGGGATAGATTCACCCCTCCACTTT.